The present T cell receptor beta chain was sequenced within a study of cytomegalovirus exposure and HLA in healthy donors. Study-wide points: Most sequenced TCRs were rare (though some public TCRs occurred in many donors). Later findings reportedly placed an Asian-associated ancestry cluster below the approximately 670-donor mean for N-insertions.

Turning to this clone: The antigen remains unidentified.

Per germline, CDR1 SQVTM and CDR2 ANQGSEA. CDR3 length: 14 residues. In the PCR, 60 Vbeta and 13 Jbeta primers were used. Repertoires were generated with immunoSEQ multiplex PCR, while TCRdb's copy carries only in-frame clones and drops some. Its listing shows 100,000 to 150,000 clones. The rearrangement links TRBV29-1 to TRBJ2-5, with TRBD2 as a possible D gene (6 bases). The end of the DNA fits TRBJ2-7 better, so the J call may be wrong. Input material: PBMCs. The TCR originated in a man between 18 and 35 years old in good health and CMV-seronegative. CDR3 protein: CSVGQAVGGYEQYF. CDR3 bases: TGCAGCGTTGGGCAGGCAGTGGGGGGTTACGAGCAGTACTTC.